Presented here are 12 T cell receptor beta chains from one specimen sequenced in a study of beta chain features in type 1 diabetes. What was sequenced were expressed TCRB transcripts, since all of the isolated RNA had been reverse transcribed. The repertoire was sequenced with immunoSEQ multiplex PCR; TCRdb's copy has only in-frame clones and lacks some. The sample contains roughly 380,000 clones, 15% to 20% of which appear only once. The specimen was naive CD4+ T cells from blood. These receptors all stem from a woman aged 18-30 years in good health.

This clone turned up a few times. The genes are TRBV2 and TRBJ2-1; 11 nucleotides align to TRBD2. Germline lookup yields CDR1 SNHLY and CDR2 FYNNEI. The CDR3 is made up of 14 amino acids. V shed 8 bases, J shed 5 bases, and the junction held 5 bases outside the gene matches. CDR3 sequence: CASAGTSGNNEQFF. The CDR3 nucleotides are TGTGCCAGCGCCGGGACTAGCGGAAACAATGAGCAGTTCTTC.

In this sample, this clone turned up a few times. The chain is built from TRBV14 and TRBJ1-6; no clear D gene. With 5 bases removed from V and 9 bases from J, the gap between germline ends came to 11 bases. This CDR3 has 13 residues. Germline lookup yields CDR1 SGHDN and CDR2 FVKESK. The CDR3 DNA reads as TGTGCCAGCAGCACGCGGGCCTTTTCACCCCTCCACTTT. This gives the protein CASSTRAFSPLHF.

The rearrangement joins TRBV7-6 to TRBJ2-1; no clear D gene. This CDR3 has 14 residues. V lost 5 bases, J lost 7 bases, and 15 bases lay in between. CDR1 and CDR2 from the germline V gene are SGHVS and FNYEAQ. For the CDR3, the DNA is TGTGCCAGCAGCCGGCGATACAGAAGGAATGAGCAGTTCTTC. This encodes CASSRRYRRNEQFF.

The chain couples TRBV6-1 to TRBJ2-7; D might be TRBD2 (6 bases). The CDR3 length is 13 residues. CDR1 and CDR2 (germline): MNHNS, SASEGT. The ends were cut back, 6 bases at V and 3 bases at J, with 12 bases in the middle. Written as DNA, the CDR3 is TGTGCCAGCAGCGGGCGGGACCTCTACGAGCAGTACTTC. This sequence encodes CASSGRDLYEQYF.

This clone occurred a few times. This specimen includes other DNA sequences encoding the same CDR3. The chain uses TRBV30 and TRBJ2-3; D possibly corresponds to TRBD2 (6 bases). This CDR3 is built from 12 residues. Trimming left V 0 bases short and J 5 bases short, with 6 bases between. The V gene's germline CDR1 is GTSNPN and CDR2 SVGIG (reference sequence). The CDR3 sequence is CAWSVGGDTQYF. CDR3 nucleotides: TGTGCCTGGAGTGTGGGAGGAGATACGCAGTATTTT.

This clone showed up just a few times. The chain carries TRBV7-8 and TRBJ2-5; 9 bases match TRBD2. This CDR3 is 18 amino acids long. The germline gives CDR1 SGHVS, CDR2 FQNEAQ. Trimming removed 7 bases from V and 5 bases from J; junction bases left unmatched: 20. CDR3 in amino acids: CASTQSRLAGSRRETQYF. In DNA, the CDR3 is TGTGCCAGCACCCAGAGTCGGCTAGCGGGATCCCGGAGGGAGACCCAGTACTTC.

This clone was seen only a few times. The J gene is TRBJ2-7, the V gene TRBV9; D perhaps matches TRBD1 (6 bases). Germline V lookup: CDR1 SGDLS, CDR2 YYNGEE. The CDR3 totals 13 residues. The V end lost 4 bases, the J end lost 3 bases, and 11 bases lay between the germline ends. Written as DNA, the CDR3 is TGTGCCAGCAGCCATACAGGGAGCTACGAGCAGTACTTC. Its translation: CASSHTGSYEQYF.

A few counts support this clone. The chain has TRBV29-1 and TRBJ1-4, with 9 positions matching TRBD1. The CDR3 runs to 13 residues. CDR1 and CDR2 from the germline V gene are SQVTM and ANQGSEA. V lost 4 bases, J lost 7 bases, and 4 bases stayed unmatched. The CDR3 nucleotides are TGCAGCGTTGGCGACAGGGGGGGTGAAAAACTGTTTTTT. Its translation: CSVGDRGGEKLFF.

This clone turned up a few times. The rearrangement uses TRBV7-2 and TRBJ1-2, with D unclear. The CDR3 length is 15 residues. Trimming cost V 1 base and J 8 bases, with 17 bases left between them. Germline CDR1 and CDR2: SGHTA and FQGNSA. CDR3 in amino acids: CASSLDPAGAGGYTF. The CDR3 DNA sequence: TGTGCCAGCAGCTTAGACCCGGCAGGCGCGGGGGGCTACACCTTC.

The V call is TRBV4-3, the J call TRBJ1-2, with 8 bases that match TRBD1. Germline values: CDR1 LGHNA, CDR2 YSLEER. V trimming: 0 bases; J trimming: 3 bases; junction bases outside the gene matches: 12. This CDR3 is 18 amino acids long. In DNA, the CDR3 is TGCGCCAGCAGCCAAGATAAGGGTGCAGGGGGCGCCCACTATGGCTACACCTTC. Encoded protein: CASSQDKGAGGAHYGYTF.

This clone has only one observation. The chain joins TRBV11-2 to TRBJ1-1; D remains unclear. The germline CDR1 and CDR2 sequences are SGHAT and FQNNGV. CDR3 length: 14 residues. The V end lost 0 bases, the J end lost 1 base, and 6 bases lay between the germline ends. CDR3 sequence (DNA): TGTGCCAGCAGCTTAGATCTAGGGAACACTGAAGCTTTCTTT. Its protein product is CASSLDLGNTEAFF.

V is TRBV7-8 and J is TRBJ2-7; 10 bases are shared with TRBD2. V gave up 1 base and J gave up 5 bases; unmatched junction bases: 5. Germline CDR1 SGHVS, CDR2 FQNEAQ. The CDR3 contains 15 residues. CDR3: CASSLGAGGLNEQYF. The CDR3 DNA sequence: TGTGCCAGCAGCTTAGGAGCGGGGGGGCTAAACGAGCAGTACTTC. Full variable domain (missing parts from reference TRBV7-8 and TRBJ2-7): GAGVSQSPRYKVAKRGQDVALRCDPISGHVSLFWYQQALGQGPEFLTYFQNEAQLDKSGLPSDRFFAERPEGSVSTLKIQRTQQEDSAVYLCASSLGAGGLNEQYFGPGTRLTVT.